This T cell receptor (beta chain) was identified in a study of human CD8 memory T cell subsets (dated by TCRdb to about 2020). Study-wide context: To assess clonal relationships, the TCRbeta repertoires of stem-like (TSTEM), progenitor exhausted-like (TPEX) and effector memory CD8+ T cell subsets were compared. TCRbeta repertoires were obtained from six donors, each contributing TSTEM, TPEX and effector memory subsets.

There are 12 amino acids in the CDR3, from cysteine to phenylalanine inclusive. No DNA accompanies this entry. Based on the germline V gene, the CDR1 and CDR2 sequences are SQVTM and ANQGSEA. Overall study outcomes, separate from this receptor: Only TCRbeta chains were sequenced, and the repertoire comparisons were based on roughly six donors and tested using paired t-tests with Bonferroni correction. Both stem-like subsets shared clonotypes with effector memory cells, but TSTEM and TPEX repertoires overlapped minimally, suggesting distinct antigen spectra. Normalized Shannon-Wiener diversity was similarly high in TSTEM and TPEX subsets, while effector memory subsets were less diverse by comparison. Based on Chao1 estimates, TSTEM subsets appeared to have greater repertoire diversity than TPEX subsets, which may reflect a broader range of specificities.

Density gradient separation was used to isolate peripheral blood mononuclear cells from buffy coats of healthy donors. In the study, negative magnetic separation with EasySep or MojoSort CD8+ T cell isolation kits was used to enrich total CD8+ T cells. An RNeasy Mini Kit was used to extract total RNA from duplicate vials of around 150,000 sorted CD8+ T cells per subset. PBMCs were used either fresh or after cryopreservation in fetal bovine serum containing around 10% DMSO. CD8+ T cell subsets were sorted to purity by fluorescence-activated cell sorting on a FACSAria III. A Human TCR Profiling Kit was used to prepare UMI-labeled 5' RACE TCRbeta libraries. The same number of PCR cycles was used to prepare all TCRbeta libraries in parallel. On the authors' methods: Each TCRbeta library contained between 3,000 and 18,000 functional CDR3beta clonotypes. MIGEC 1.2.9 was used for UMI extraction and consensus assembly, with at least three reads per UMI being required. In-frame CDR3beta repertoires were extracted with MiXCR 3.0.3. Each sample was downsampled to 42,000 randomly selected UMIs before diversity metrics were calculated in VDJtools 1.2.1. Repertoire overlap metrics D, R and F2 were calculated in VDJtools for the top 3,000 clones of each sample pair. The reads underwent TCRdb reprocessing, giving one record for each CDR3 protein sequence and no DNA. TCRdb, not the authors, supplied the V and J calls. This sample's table lists around 20,000 distinct CDR3 sequences. The ten most abundant clones make up roughly 5.9% of the sample.

For this clonotype: No cognate antigen has been identified for it.

Recombination linked TRBV29-1 to TRBJ2-1. The TCR sequence derives from a human donor in good health. The sample consisted of CD8+ T cells from PBMCs. CDR3 sequence: CSVEVAHNEQFF.